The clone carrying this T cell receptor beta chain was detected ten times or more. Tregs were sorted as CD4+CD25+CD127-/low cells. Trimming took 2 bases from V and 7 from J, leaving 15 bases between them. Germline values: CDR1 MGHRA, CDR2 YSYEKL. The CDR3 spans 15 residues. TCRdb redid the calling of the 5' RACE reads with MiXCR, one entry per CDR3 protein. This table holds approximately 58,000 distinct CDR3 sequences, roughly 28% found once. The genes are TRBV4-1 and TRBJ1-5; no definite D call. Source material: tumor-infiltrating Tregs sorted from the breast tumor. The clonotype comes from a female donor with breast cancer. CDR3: CASSQSMRVGQPQHF. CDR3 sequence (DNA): TGCGCCAGCAGCCAATCCATGAGGGTAGGGCAGCCCCAGCATTTT.